These 22 T cell receptor beta chains share one sample of origin, sequenced in a study of blood T cell repertoires in COVID-19. Some clones are missing from TCRdb's copy, which holds only in-frame ones; the method was immunoSEQ multiplex PCR. Here the sample spans fewer than 400,000 clones, 85% to 90% being singletons. The sample consisted of PBMCs or T cells enriched from blood (not recorded which). These receptor sequences come from a man aged 30-40 years who had recovered from COVID-19.

The V and J genes are TRBV4-1 and TRBJ2-1; 10 bases fit TRBD2. CDR3 length: 18 residues. The V gene's germline CDR1 is MGHRA and CDR2 YSYEKL. V trimming: 0 bases; J trimming: 4 bases; junction bases outside the gene matches: 9. CDR3 residues: CASSQDHSSSGRYNEQFF. The CDR3 nucleotides read TGCGCCAGCAGCCAAGATCACTCGTCTAGCGGGAGATACAATGAGCAGTTCTTC.

CDR3 sequence reads: CAISDLQGNTEAFF. As DNA, the CDR3 is TGTGCCATCAGTGATCTGCAGGGGAACACTGAAGCTTTCTTT. The J gene is TRBJ1-1, the V gene TRBV10-3; a possible D gene is TRBD1 (5 bases). The CDR3 runs 14 residues. Between the trimmed V and J ends, which lost 3 bases and 1 base, there was a span of 9 bases. Germline CDR1 and CDR2: ENHRY and SYGVKD.

V is TRBV6-5 and J is TRBJ2-1; perhaps TRBD1 as D (5 bases). The length of the CDR3 is 13 residues. The germline V gene encodes CDR1 MNHEY and CDR2 SVGAGI. V was pared by 4 bases and J by 8 bases, with 12 bases between. Here the CDR3 reads CASSLGRRYEQFF. CDR3 coding DNA: TGTGCCAGCAGTTTGGGGCGGAGATATGAGCAGTTCTTC.

V usage is TRBV11-3 and J usage is TRBJ2-7; the match to TRBD2 covers 13 bases. Germline V gives CDR1 SGHNT, CDR2 YENEEA. This CDR3 region has 16 residues. Trimming cost V 4 bases and J 4 bases; bases outside gene matches: 7. This CDR3 is CASSSRTSGSIYEQYF. CDR3 nucleotides: TGTGCCAGCAGCTCCCGGACTAGCGGGAGTATTTACGAGCAGTACTTC.

The rearrangement joins TRBV19 to TRBJ1-3; a possible D gene is TRBD1 (5 bases). The germline V gene encodes CDR1 LNHDA and CDR2 SQIVND (reference sequence). The CDR3 is 13 amino acids. V was pared by 8 bases and J by 5 bases, with 13 bases between. Written as DNA, the CDR3 is TGTGCCAGTGAGGACGGGGGACGAAACACCATATATTTT. It translates to CASEDGGRNTIYF.

The chain combines TRBV6-5 with TRBJ1-1, with D maybe TRBD1 (6 bases). The V gene's germline CDR1 is MNHEY and CDR2 SVGAGI. The CDR3 runs 14 residues. V shed 3 bases and J shed 6 bases, with 14 bases lying between them. The CDR3 here is CASSYPGHSAEAFF. The CDR3 DNA is TGTGCCAGCAGTTATCCGGGACATTCAGCTGAAGCTTTCTTT.

The chain is built from TRBV7-2 and TRBJ1-6; D is unclear. The CDR3 loop spans 13 amino acids. The germline V gene encodes CDR1 SGHTA and CDR2 FQGNSA. V lost 1 base to trimming and J lost 8 bases, with 6 bases between them. DNA for the CDR3: TGTGCCAGCAGCTTAGTTCTCGATTCACCCCTCCACTTT. It is translated as CASSLVLDSPLHF.

J is TRBJ1-2 and V is TRBV6-4; D remains unclear. V was shortened by 0 bases and J by 3 bases, with 8 bases between the two germline ends. CDR1 is MRHNA, CDR2 SNTAGT, per germline. CDR3 length: 14 amino acids. The CDR3 region has the DNA TGTGCCAGCAGTGACTCGATGGGCGACTATGGCTACACCTTC. Protein sequence: CASSDSMGDYGYTF.

The chain is built from TRBV27 and TRBJ2-1, with D possibly matching TRBD2 (6 bases). V was trimmed by 7 bases and J by 0 bases, leaving 10 bases between them. The CDR3 runs to 14 residues. Germline values: CDR1 MNHEY, CDR2 SMNVEV (reference sequence). The CDR3 is CASTGVSSYNEQFF. CDR3 bases: TGTGCCAGCACGGGGGTTAGCTCCTACAATGAGCAGTTCTTC.

This clone was counted between two and nine times. The gene calls are TRBV7-8 and TRBJ1-2; D remains ambiguous. Germline CDR1 reads SGHVS; CDR2 reads FQNEAQ. V dropped 6 bases and J dropped 4 bases, with 15 bases sitting between them. The CDR3 extends over 14 amino acids. CDR3: CASSIDGEPYGYTF. The CDR3, as DNA: TGTGCCAGCAGTATAGACGGGGAGCCCTATGGCTACACCTTC.

The chain carries TRBV11-3 and TRBJ1-3; perhaps TRBD1 as D (6 bases). With 10 bases removed from V and 0 bases from J, the gap between germline ends came to 16 bases. Per the germline V gene, CDR1 is SGHNT and CDR2 is YENEEA. This CDR3 is 15 amino acids long. The CDR3 region is CATRDTYSSGNTIYF. CDR3 bases: TGTGCCACCAGGGACACCTACTCCTCTGGAAACACCATATATTTT.

This clone has more than one count but fewer than ten. The V call is TRBV18, the J call TRBJ2-7; TRBD2 matches at 8 bases. Looked up from germline, CDR1 is KGHSH and CDR2 is LQKENI. The CDR3 contains 15 residues. V shed 6 bases, J shed 2 bases, and the junction held 9 bases outside the gene matches. The CDR3 coding sequence is TGTGCCAGCTCCTGGGCCGGGGGGGAAGCCTACGAGCAGTACTTC. Protein sequence: CASSWAGGEAYEQYF.

CDR3 nucleotides: TGTGCCAGCAGCCCCGTGGGGACAGTTCTCCAAGAGACCCAGTACTTC. It yields the protein CASSPVGTVLQETQYF. The gene calls are TRBV5-8 and TRBJ2-5, with 7 bases fitting TRBD1. This CDR3 is 16 amino acids long. V lost 4 bases to trimming and J lost 1 base; unmatched junction nucleotides: 10. CDR1 is SGHTS, CDR2 YDEGEE, per germline.

This clone was observed a single time. The V and J genes are TRBV6-2 or TRBV6-3 and TRBJ2-7; D is uncertain. The germline CDR1 and CDR2 sequences are MNHEY and SVGEGT. The CDR3 is 13 residues long. Trimming took off 4 bases at V and 0 bases at J, with 7 bases between the two ends. The CDR3 DNA follows: TGTGCCAGCAGTTTGGCGGCCTCCTACGAGCAGTACTTC. Its protein is CASSLAASYEQYF.

The chain carries TRBV11-3 and TRBJ1-1, with no clear D. Looked up from germline, CDR1 is SGHNT and CDR2 is YENEEA. Between the trimmed V and J ends, which lost 3 bases and 2 bases, there was a span of 10 bases. This CDR3 is 14 amino acids long. This CDR3 is CASSFDFGNTEAFF. The CDR3 nucleotides are TGTGCCAGCAGCTTCGACTTTGGCAACACTGAAGCTTTCTTT.

V is TRBV4-1 and J is TRBJ1-3, with 7 bases lining up with TRBD1. Germline V gives CDR1 MGHRA, CDR2 YSYEKL. This CDR3 is built from 18 residues. Trimming took 5 bases from V and 0 from J; bases not matched to a gene: 13. Written as DNA, the CDR3 is TGCGCCAGCAGCTTCCGCCCGGACAGGCAACCCTCTGGAAACACCATATATTTT. It specifies CASSFRPDRQPSGNTIYF.

The V and J genes are TRBV30 and TRBJ1-3; 9 bases are shared with TRBD1. V dropped 3 bases and J dropped 0; count of bases not matched to a gene: 6. The germline V gene has CDR1 GTSNPN and CDR2 SVGIG (reference sequence). CDR3 length: 16 amino acids. In DNA form, the CDR3 reads TGTGCCTGGAGCCCGGACAGGGGCCGCTCTGGAAACACCATATATTTT. Residues: CAWSPDRGRSGNTIYF.

The chain couples TRBV19 to TRBJ1-1, with TRBD1 matching 8 bases. Per the germline V gene, CDR1 is LNHDA and CDR2 is SQIVND (reference sequence). Losses at the gene ends were 3 bases for V and 1 base for J; bases not matched to a gene: 4. The CDR3 consists of 15 residues. CDR3 DNA: TGTGCCAGTAGTATCCCAGGGGGCAGGAACACTGAAGCTTTCTTT. Protein: CASSIPGGRNTEAFF.

The chain recombines TRBV5-1 with TRBJ2-1; TRBD2 aligns across 8 bases. Losses at the gene ends were 0 bases for V and 12 bases for J; bases not matched to a gene: 17. Germline V gene lookup returns CDR1 SGHRS and CDR2 YFSETQ. The length of the CDR3 is 17 residues. Written as DNA, the CDR3 is TGCGCCAGCAGCTTGGCGGGACTAGTGGCGGAGGGGATCGGGCAGTTCTTC. Protein: CASSLAGLVAEGIGQFF.

The chain has TRBV28 and TRBJ2-1, with TRBD2 matching 11 bases. With 6 bases clipped from V and 4 bases from J, the junction kept 5 bases outside the gene matches. The CDR3 runs to 15 residues. Germline CDR1 and CDR2: MDHEN and SYDVKM. CDR3 sequence: CASRPTSGGYNEQFF. The CDR3, as DNA: TGTGCCAGCAGACCTACTAGCGGGGGTTACAATGAGCAGTTCTTC.

The chain carries TRBV14 and TRBJ2-7; D may be TRBD1 (5 bases). The V and J ends lost 0 bases and 4 bases respectively, with 10 bases between them. Looked up from germline, CDR1 is SGHDN and CDR2 is FVKESK. The CDR3 is 14 amino acids. The CDR3 DNA reads TGTGCCAGCAGCCAAGAGGCCAGGGTTTACGAGCAGTACTTC. As protein: CASSQEARVYEQYF.

The chain uses TRBV7-2 and TRBJ1-6; D not certain. Germline V gene lookup returns CDR1 SGHTA and CDR2 FQGNSA. V lost 3 bases to trimming and J lost 13 bases, with 10 bases between them. There are 12 residues in the CDR3. CDR3 protein: CASSFFGGPLHF. As DNA, the CDR3 is TGTGCCAGCAGCTTCTTCGGAGGCCCCCTCCACTTT.